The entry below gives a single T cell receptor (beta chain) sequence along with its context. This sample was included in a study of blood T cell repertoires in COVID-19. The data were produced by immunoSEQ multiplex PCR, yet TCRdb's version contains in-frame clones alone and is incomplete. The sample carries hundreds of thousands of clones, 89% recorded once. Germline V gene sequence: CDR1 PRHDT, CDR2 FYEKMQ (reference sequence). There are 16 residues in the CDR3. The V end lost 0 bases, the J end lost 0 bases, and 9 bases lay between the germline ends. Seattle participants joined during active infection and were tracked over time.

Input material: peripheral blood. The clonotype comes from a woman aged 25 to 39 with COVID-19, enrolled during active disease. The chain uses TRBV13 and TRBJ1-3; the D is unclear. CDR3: CASSLGSGDSGNTIYF. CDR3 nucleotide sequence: TGTGCCAGCAGCTTAGGTAGCGGTGACTCTGGAAACACCATATATTTT.